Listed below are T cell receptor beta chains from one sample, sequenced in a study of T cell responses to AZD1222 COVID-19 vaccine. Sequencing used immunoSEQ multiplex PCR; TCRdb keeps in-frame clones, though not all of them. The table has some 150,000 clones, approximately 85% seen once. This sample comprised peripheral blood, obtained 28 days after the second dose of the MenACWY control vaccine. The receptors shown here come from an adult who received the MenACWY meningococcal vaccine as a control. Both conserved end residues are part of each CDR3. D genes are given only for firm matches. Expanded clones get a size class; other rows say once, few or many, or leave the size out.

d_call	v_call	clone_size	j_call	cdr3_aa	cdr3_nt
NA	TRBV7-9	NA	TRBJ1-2	CASSYGSGNYGYTF	TGTGCCAGCAGCTACGGATCAGGGAACTATGGCTACACCTTC
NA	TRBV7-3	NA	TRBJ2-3	CASSLSLSDGDTQYF	TGTGCCAGCAGCTTATCTTTATCGGATGGAGATACGCAGTATTTT
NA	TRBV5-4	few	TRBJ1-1	CASSSRLGTEAFF	TGTGCCAGCAGCTCCCGTCTGGGAACTGAAGCTTTCTTT
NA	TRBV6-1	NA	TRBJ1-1	CASSEWRGETEAFF	TGTGCCAGCAGTGAATGGAGGGGAGAGACTGAAGCTTTCTTT
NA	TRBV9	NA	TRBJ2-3	CASSARPGASRDTQYF	TGTGCCAGCAGTGCGCGGCCCGGGGCCTCTAGGGATACGCAGTATTTT
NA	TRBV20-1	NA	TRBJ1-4	CSTRREKLFF	TGCAGTACCCGAAGGGAAAAACTGTTTTTT
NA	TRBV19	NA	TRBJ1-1	CASSIAGSGPNTEAFF	TGTGCCAGTAGTATAGCGGGGTCAGGACCCAACACTGAAGCTTTCTTT
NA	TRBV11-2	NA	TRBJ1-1	CASSHARQGKTEAFF	TGTGCCAGCAGCCACGCACGGCAGGGGAAGACTGAAGCTTTCTTT
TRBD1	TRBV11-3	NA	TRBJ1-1	CASSLETGGGTNTEAFF	TGTGCCAGCAGCTTAGAAACAGGGGGCGGGACGAACACTGAAGCTTTCTTT
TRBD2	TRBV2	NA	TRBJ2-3	CASSAIGTSGGLTDTQYF	TGTGCCAGCAGCGCGATTGGGACTAGCGGGGGATTGACAGATACGCAGTATTTT
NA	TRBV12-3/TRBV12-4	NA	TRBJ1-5	CASSSFGQPQHF	TGTGCCAGCAGCTCATTTGGTCAGCCCCAGCATTTT
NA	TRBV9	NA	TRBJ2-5	CASSFEGGRWETQYF	TGTGCCAGCAGCTTTGAGGGGGGGCGATGGGAGACCCAGTACTTC
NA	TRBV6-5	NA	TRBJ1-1	CASSSLGADTEAFF	TGTGCCAGCAGTTCCCTGGGGGCAGACACTGAAGCTTTCTTT
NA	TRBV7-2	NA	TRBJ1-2	CASSLPGRTYGYTF	TGTGCCAGCAGCTTGCCGGGACGGACCTATGGCTACACCTTC
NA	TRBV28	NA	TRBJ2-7	CASSLFGQGKFGEQYF	TGTGCCAGCAGTTTATTTGGCCAGGGGAAGTTTGGCGAGCAGTACTTC
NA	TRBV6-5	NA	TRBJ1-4	CASSYEQGSEKLFF	TGTGCCAGCAGTTACGAACAGGGTAGTGAAAAACTGTTTTTT
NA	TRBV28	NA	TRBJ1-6	CASSSNGLNNSPLHF	TGTGCCAGCAGTTCGAATGGTCTTAATAATTCACCCCTCCACTTT
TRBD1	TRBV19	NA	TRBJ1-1	CASISGTGTFF	TGTGCCAGTATCTCTGGGACAGGGACTTTCTTT
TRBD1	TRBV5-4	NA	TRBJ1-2	CASSEGQGIYGYTF	TGTGCCAGCAGCGAGGGACAGGGAATCTATGGCTACACCTTC
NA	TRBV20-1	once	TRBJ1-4	CSASFRAGDEKLFF	TGCAGTGCTAGTTTTAGGGCAGGGGATGAAAAACTGTTTTTT
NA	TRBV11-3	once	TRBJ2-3	CASSYGFQVVTDTQYF	TGTGCCAGCAGCTATGGTTTCCAGGTGGTCACAGATACGCAGTATTTT
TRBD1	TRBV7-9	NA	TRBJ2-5	CASSRSTGIQETQYF	TGTGCCAGCAGCCGTTCGACAGGGATCCAAGAGACCCAGTACTTC
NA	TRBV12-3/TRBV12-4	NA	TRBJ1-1	CASSFDSGAQAFF	TGTGCCAGCAGTTTCGACTCCGGTGCCCAAGCTTTCTTT
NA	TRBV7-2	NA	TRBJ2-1	CASSQQGITPPDEQFF	TGTGCCAGCAGCCAACAGGGTATAACACCTCCGGATGAGCAGTTCTTC
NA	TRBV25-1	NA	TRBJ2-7	CASSLGGRVYEQYF	TGTGCCAGCAGTCTGGGGGGCAGGGTTTACGAGCAGTACTTC
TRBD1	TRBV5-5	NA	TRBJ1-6	CASSSDRATLHF	TGTGCCAGCAGCTCGGACAGGGCGACCCTCCACTTT
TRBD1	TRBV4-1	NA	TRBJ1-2	CASSVPGTVNYGYTF	TGCGCCAGCAGCGTCCCCGGGACAGTCAACTATGGCTACACCTTC
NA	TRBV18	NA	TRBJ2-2	CASSPTYMGANTGELFF	TGTGCCAGCTCTCCTACATATATGGGGGCGAACACCGGGGAGCTGTTTTTT
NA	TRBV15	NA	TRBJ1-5	CATSRDRGSQPQHF	TGTGCCACCAGCAGAGATCGGGGAAGTCAGCCCCAGCATTTT
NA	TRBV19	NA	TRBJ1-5	CASSSRGNQPQHF	TGTGCCAGTAGTAGTAGGGGGAATCAGCCCCAGCATTTT
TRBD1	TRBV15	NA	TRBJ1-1	CATSRPDRLNTEAFF	TGTGCCACCAGCAGACCGGACAGGCTAAACACTGAAGCTTTCTTT
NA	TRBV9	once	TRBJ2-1	CASSVGALNYNEQFF	TGTGCCAGCAGCGTAGGAGCACTAAACTACAATGAGCAGTTCTTC
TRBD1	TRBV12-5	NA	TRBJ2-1	CASGLGTGVHNEQFF	TGTGCTAGTGGTTTGGGGACAGGGGTCCACAATGAGCAGTTCTTC
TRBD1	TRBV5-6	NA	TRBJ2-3	CASSGDRGNTDTQYF	TGTGCCAGCAGCGGGGACAGGGGTAACACAGATACGCAGTATTTT
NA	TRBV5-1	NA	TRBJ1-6	CASSLKRESSYNSPLHF	TGCGCCAGCAGCTTGAAGCGGGAAAGCTCCTATAATTCACCCCTCCACTTT
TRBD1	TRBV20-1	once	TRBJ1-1	CSASGDREAFF	TGCAGTGCTAGTGGGGACAGGGAAGCTTTCTTT
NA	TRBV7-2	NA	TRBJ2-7	CASSVSSEQYF	TGTGCCAGCAGCGTATCGTCCGAGCAGTACTTC
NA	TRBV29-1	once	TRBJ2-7	CSVGWQGSAYEQYF	TGCAGCGTTGGGTGGCAGGGGAGCGCCTACGAGCAGTACTTC
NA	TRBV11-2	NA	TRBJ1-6	CASSPNIANSPLHF	TGTGCCAGCAGCCCAAACATTGCTAATTCACCCCTCCACTTT
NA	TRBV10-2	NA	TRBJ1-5	CASSESAENQPQHF	TGCGCCAGCAGTGAGAGTGCGGAAAATCAGCCCCAGCATTTT
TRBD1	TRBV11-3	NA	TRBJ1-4	CASSAGTGINEKLFF	TGTGCCAGCAGCGCCGGGACAGGAATTAATGAAAAACTGTTTTTT
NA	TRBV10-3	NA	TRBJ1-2	CAISESTGGGGYTF	TGTGCCATCAGTGAGTCGACAGGCGGAGGAGGCTACACCTTC
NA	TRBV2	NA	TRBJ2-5	CASRERIETQYF	TGTGCCAGCAGGGAGAGGATAGAGACCCAGTACTTC
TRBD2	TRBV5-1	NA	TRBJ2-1	CASSYRTSGGPTYNEQFF	TGCGCCAGCAGCTACCGGACTAGCGGGGGGCCGACCTACAATGAGCAGTTCTTC
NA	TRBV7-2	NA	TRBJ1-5	CASSLVPGSNQPQHF	TGTGCCAGCAGCTTAGTTCCAGGCTCCAATCAGCCCCAGCATTTT
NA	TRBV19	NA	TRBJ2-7	CASSRVGYEQYF	TGTGCCAGTAGTCGGGTGGGCTACGAGCAGTACTTC
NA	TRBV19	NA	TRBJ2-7	CASSIVGSGNEQYF	TGTGCCAGTAGTATAGTTGGTAGCGGTAACGAGCAGTACTTC
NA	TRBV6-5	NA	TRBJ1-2	CASSTQGDYGYTF	TGTGCCAGCAGTACTCAGGGTGACTATGGCTACACCTTC
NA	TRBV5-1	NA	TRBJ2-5	CASSLESLFYETQYF	TGCGCCAGCAGCTTGGAGTCGCTTTTCTATGAGACCCAGTACTTC
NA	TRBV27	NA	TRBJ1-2	CASSPTDSNGYTF	TGTGCCAGCAGTCCAACGGACAGCAATGGCTACACCTTC
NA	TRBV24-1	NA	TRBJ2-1	CATSTEGNNEQFF	TGTGCCACCAGTACGGAGGGTAACAATGAGCAGTTCTTC
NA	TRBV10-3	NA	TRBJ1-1	CAISESSGRGAFF	TGTGCCATCAGTGAGTCATCGGGGAGAGGCGCTTTCTTT
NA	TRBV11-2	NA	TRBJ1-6	CASSLEPGNNSPLHF	TGTGCCAGCAGCTTAGAACCAGGGAATAATTCACCCCTCCACTTT
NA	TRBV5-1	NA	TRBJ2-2	CASSLELRNTGELFF	TGCGCCAGCAGCTTGGAACTACGGAACACCGGGGAGCTGTTTTTT
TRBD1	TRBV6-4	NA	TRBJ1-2	CASRVGQGADGYTF	TGTGCCAGCAGAGTCGGACAGGGTGCTGATGGCTACACCTTC
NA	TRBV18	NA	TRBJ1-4	CASSPVGAEKLFF	TGTGCCAGCTCACCAGTGGGCGCGGAAAAACTGTTTTTT
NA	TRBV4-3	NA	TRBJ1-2	CASSQESGGGNYGYTF	TGCGCCAGCAGCCAAGAATCCGGGGGCGGAAACTATGGCTACACCTTC
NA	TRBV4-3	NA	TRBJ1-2	CASSQDAGTGYGYTF	TGCGCCAGCAGCCAAGATGCAGGGACGGGCTATGGCTACACCTTC
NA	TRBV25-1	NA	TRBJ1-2	CASSGAGTLSNYGYTF	TGTGCCAGCAGTGGAGCGGGGACCCTCTCTAACTATGGCTACACCTTC
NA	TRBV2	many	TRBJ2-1	CASSGLSLQGGYNEQFF	TGTGCCAGCAGTGGGCTCTCCCTACAGGGAGGATACAATGAGCAGTTCTTC